These T cell receptor beta chains were read from a single sample in a study of beta chain features in type 1 diabetes. TCRdb's table, derived via immunoSEQ multiplex PCR, lists solely in-frame clones and lacks some. The sample shows about half a million clones, roughly 31% of them seen only once. The specimen was naive CD4+ T cells from blood. All receptors come from a man aged 18-30 years in good health. Both conserved end residues are part of each CDR3. D genes are given only for firm matches. Clone size is not always given. Where it is, it says once, few, many or a class for expanded clones.

j_call: TRBJ2-3
clone_size: few
d_call: .
v_call: TRBV29-1
cdr3_nt: TGCAGCGTGCGAGGAGGGCGGATGAGTGATACGCAGTATTTT
cdr3_aa: CSVRGGRMSDTQYF

j_call: TRBJ2-4
clone_size: .
d_call: TRBD1
v_call: TRBV7-4
cdr3_nt: TGTGCCAGCAGCTTTGGGAGAGGACAGGAAAACATTCAGTACTTC
cdr3_aa: CASSFGRGQENIQYF

j_call: TRBJ1-5
clone_size: .
d_call: TRBD1
v_call: TRBV2
cdr3_nt: TGTGCCAGCACCCGGATGGGCGACAGGGTGGAACAGCCCCAGCATTTT
cdr3_aa: CASTRMGDRVEQPQHF

j_call: TRBJ1-5
clone_size: once
d_call: TRBD1
v_call: TRBV2
cdr3_nt: TGTGCCAGCAGCAGGGGGCTAGGGCAGCCCCAGCATTTT
cdr3_aa: CASSRGLGQPQHF

j_call: TRBJ2-3
clone_size: .
d_call: TRBD1
v_call: TRBV7-6
cdr3_nt: TGTGCCAGCAGTTGGACAGGGGTCCTCACAGATACGCAGTATTTT
cdr3_aa: CASSWTGVLTDTQYF

j_call: TRBJ2-5
clone_size: .
d_call: .
v_call: TRBV28
cdr3_nt: TGTGCCAGCAGTGGGGGGAAGACCCAGTACTTC
cdr3_aa: CASSGGKTQYF

j_call: TRBJ2-1
clone_size: .
d_call: .
v_call: TRBV5-4
cdr3_nt: TGTGCCAGCAGCCTGGACAGCCACGGTGAGCAGTTCTTC
cdr3_aa: CASSLDSHGEQFF

j_call: TRBJ2-1
clone_size: once
d_call: .
v_call: TRBV2
cdr3_nt: TGTGCCAGCACACTGGACCTTGACAATGAGCAGTTCTTC
cdr3_aa: CASTLDLDNEQFF

j_call: TRBJ2-3
clone_size: .
d_call: TRBD2
v_call: TRBV5-1
cdr3_nt: TGCGCCAGCAGCTCCCTAGCGGGAAGGAGGACAGATACGCAGTATTTT
cdr3_aa: CASSSLAGRRTDTQYF

j_call: TRBJ2-7
clone_size: few
d_call: TRBD2
v_call: TRBV29-1
cdr3_nt: TGCAGCGTTGCCGAAGGACTAGCGGGAGACGAGCAGTACTTC
cdr3_aa: CSVAEGLAGDEQYF

j_call: TRBJ1-2
clone_size: few
d_call: .
v_call: TRBV4-1
cdr3_nt: TGCGCCAGCAGCCAAGGACGCAGAAACTATGGCTACACCTTC
cdr3_aa: CASSQGRRNYGYTF

j_call: TRBJ2-7
clone_size: few
d_call: TRBD1
v_call: TRBV4-3
cdr3_nt: TGCGCCAGCAGCCCTCGGACAGGTTCCTACGAGCAGTACTTC
cdr3_aa: CASSPRTGSYEQYF

j_call: TRBJ1-5
clone_size: .
d_call: TRBD1
v_call: TRBV7-8
cdr3_nt: TGTGCCAGCAGCCCCCGGACAGGGGACCAGCCCCAGCATTTT
cdr3_aa: CASSPRTGDQPQHF

j_call: TRBJ2-1
clone_size: .
d_call: TRBD2
v_call: TRBV9
cdr3_nt: TGTGCCAGCAGCACCCCGGGGACTAGCTTTAGGAATGAGCAGTTCTTC
cdr3_aa: CASSTPGTSFRNEQFF

j_call: TRBJ2-5
clone_size: .
d_call: TRBD1
v_call: TRBV7-9
cdr3_nt: TGTGCCAGCAGCTTCTTACAGGGGGCAAGATTGGAGACCCAGTACTTC
cdr3_aa: CASSFLQGARLETQYF

j_call: TRBJ2-1
clone_size: .
d_call: .
v_call: TRBV9
cdr3_nt: TGTGCCAGCAGCGTAGAACCAGCGGGTCCCGTCTTAAATGAGCAGTTCTTC
cdr3_aa: CASSVEPAGPVLNEQFF

j_call: TRBJ2-5
clone_size: .
d_call: TRBD2
v_call: TRBV9
cdr3_nt: TGTGCCAGCAGCCCTTTGGGACTAGCGGGAGGGCCTGAGACCCAGTACTTC
cdr3_aa: CASSPLGLAGGPETQYF

j_call: TRBJ2-5
clone_size: few
d_call: TRBD2
v_call: TRBV5-4
cdr3_nt: TGTGCCAGCAGCTTGGAAGTGGGGGGGAAGACCCAGTACTTC
cdr3_aa: CASSLEVGGKTQYF

j_call: TRBJ2-2
clone_size: .
d_call: .
v_call: TRBV15
cdr3_nt: TGTGCCACCAGCAAGCTGCCAGGGTCCGGGGAGCTGTTTTTT
cdr3_aa: CATSKLPGSGELFF

j_call: TRBJ2-2
clone_size: .
d_call: .
v_call: TRBV19
cdr3_nt: TGTGCCAGTAGTATCATTACAGGTGTTAACACCGGGGAGCTGTTTTTT
cdr3_aa: CASSIITGVNTGELFF